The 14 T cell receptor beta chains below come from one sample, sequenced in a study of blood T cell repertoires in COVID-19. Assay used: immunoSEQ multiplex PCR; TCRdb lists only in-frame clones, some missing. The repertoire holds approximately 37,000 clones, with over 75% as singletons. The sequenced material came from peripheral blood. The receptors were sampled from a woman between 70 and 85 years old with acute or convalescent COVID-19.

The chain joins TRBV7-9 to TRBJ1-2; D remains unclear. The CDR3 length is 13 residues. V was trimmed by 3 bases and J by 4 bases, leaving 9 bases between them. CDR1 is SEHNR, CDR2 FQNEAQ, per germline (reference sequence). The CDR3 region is CASSFPESYGYTF. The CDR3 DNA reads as TGTGCCAGCAGCTTCCCGGAGAGCTATGGCTACACCTTC. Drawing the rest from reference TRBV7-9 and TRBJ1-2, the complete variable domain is DTGVSQNPRHKITKRGQNVTFRCDPISEHNRLYWYRQTLGQGPEFLTYFQNEAQLEKSRLLSDRFSAERPKGSFSTLEIQRTEQGDSAMYLCASSFPESYGYTFGSGTRLTVV.

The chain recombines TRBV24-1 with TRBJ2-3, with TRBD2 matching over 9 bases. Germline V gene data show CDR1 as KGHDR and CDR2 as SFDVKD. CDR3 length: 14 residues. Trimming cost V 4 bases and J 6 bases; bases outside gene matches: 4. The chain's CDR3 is CATSDGGGVDTQYF. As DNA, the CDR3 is TGTGCCACCAGTGACGGCGGGGGGGTGGATACGCAGTATTTT.

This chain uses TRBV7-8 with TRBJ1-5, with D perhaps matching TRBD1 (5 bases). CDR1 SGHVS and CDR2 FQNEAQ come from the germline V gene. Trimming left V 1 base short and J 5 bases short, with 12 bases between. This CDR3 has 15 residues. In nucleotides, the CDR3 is TGTGCCAGCAGCTTAGGTACAGGTGGGGATCAGCCCCAGCATTTT. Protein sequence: CASSLGTGGDQPQHF.

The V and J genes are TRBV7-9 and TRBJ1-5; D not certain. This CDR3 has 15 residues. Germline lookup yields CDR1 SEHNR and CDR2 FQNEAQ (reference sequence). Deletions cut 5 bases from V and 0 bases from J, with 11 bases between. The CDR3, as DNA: TGTGCCAGCAGCCCCGGTCTTGATAGCAATCAGCCCCAGCATTTT. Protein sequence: CASSPGLDSNQPQHF.

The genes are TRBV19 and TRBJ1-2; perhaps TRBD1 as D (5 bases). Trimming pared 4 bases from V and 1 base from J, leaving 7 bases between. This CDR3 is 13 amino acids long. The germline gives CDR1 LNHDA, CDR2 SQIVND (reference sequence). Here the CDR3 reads CASSTDSNYGYTF. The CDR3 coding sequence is TGTGCCAGTAGTACAGACAGTAACTATGGCTACACCTTC.

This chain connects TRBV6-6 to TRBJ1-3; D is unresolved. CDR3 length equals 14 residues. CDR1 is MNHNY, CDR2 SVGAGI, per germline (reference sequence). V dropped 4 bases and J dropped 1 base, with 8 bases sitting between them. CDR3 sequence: CASSSTESGNTIYF. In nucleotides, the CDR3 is TGTGCCAGCAGTTCCACAGAATCTGGAAACACCATATATTTT.

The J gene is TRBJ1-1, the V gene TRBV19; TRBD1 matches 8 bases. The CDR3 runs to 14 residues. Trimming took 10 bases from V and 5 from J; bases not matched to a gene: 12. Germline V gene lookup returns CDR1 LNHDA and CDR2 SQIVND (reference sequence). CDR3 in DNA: TGTGCCACTAGACAGGGGCGCCGGGGGACTGAAGCTTTCTTT. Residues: CATRQGRRGTEAFF.

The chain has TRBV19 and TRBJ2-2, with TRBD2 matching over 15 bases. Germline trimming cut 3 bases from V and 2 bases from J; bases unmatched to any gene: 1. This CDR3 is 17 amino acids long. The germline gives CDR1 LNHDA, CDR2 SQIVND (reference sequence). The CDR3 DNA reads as TGTGCCAGTAGTATGGGACTAGCGGGAGGTAACACCGGGGAGCTGTTTTTT. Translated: CASSMGLAGGNTGELFF.

CDR3 DNA sequence: TGTGCCAGCAGTTTAGGGGACAGGGTTCGGAACACTGAAGCTTTCTTT. This codes for CASSLGDRVRNTEAFF. The J gene is TRBJ1-1, the V gene TRBV28; 9 nucleotides match TRBD1. This CDR3 is built from 16 residues. The V gene end was trimmed by 2 bases and the J gene end by 1 base; junction bases not matched to a gene: 5. The germline V gene encodes CDR1 MDHEN and CDR2 SYDVKM.

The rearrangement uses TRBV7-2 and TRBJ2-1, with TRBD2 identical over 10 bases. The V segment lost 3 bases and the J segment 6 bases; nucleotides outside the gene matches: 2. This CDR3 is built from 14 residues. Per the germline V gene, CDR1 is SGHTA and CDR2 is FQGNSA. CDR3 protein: CASSLQRGGNEQFF. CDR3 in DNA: TGTGCCAGCAGCTTGCAGCGGGGGGGCAATGAGCAGTTCTTC.

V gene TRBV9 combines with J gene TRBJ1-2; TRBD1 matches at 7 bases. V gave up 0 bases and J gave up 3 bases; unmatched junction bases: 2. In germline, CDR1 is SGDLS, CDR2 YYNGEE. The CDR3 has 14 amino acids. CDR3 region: CASSVGQGDYGYTF. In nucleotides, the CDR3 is TGTGCCAGCAGCGTAGGCCAGGGGGACTATGGCTACACCTTC.

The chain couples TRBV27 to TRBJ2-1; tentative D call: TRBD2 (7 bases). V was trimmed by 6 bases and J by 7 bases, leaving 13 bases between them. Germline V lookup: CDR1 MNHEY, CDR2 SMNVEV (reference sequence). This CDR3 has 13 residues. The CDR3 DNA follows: TGTGCCAGCAGGGGAGGGGGTGGGAATGAGCAGTTCTTC. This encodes CASRGGGGNEQFF.

The CDR3 DNA sequence: TGTGCCTGGAGTGGCCGGGGTGAAAAACTGTTTTTT. This codes for CAWSGRGEKLFF. The rearrangement uses TRBV30 and TRBJ1-4; D ambiguous. The V and J ends lost 1 base and 7 bases respectively, with 7 bases between them. Per germline, CDR1 GTSNPN and CDR2 SVGIG (reference sequence). The CDR3 extends over 12 amino acids.

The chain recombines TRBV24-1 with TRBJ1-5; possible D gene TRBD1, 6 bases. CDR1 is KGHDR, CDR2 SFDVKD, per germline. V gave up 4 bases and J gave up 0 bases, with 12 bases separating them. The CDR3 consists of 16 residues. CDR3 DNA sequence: TGTGCCACCAGTGAATCGACAGGATATAGCAATCAGCCCCAGCATTTT. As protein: CATSESTGYSNQPQHF.